The 32 T cell receptor beta chains reported below all come from one sample, sequenced in a study of regulatory T cells in long-lasting Graves disease. Arm-PCR of CDR3 regions with iRepertoire HTBI primers generated TCR beta libraries. TCRdb itself ran the multiplex PCR reads through MiXCR, one entry per CDR3 protein. This table has approximately 470,000 distinct CDR3 sequences, roughly 17% appearing once. Time point specified: newly diagnosed GD, antithyroid drugs for less than 3 months. RNA isolated from PBMCs was used to make the TCR library. This sample was also put to use in a study of T cells in Graves' hyperthyroidism and ophthalmopathy.

The specimen was peripheral blood mononuclear cells (PBMCs), collected at new diagnosis, from a patient treated with antithyroid drugs. These receptor sequences come from a man in his forties with Graves disease.

This clonotype was seen only a few times. The V call is TRBV3-1, the J call TRBJ2-7, with 8 bases that match TRBD2. The germline gives CDR1 LGHDT, CDR2 YNNKEL (reference sequence). The CDR3 is 19 amino acids. Trimming removed 0 bases from V and 3 bases from J; junction bases left unmatched: 16. Written as DNA, the CDR3 is TGTGCCAGCAGCCAAGATCCGGGAGGGACTCCCCGCCGGAACTACGAGCAGTACTTC. Residues: CASSQDPGGTPRRNYEQYF.

This clonotype was seen a handful of times. The chain combines TRBV7-2 with TRBJ2-1, with 12 bases matching TRBD2. Germline lookup yields CDR1 SGHTA and CDR2 FQGNSA. This CDR3 is 20 amino acids long. With V trimmed by 5 bases and J by 0 bases, 14 bases remained unmatched. The CDR3 DNA is TGTGCCAGCAGCACCGCCGGGACTAGCGGGCTGGCGAGCTCCTACAATGAGCAGTTCTTC. It yields the protein CASSTAGTSGLASSYNEQFF.

This clonotype was observed a handful of times. The CDR3 reads CASSLVGGAGDTQYF. The CDR3 region has the DNA TGTGCCAGCAGCTTAGTGGGCGGGGCGGGAGATACGCAGTATTTT. The chain uses TRBV11-2 and TRBJ2-3; tentative D call: TRBD2 (6 bases). V was shortened by 1 base and J by 5 bases, with 13 bases between the two germline ends. CDR1 is SGHAT and CDR2 is FQNNGV in the germline V gene. The CDR3 totals 15 residues.

Only a few counts were recorded for this clonotype. V gene TRBV6-1 combines with J gene TRBJ1-3, with D unresolved. The CDR3 is made up of 11 amino acids. With 7 bases removed from V and 8 bases from J, the gap between germline ends came to 9 bases. The germline V gene has CDR1 MNHNS and CDR2 SASEGT. The CDR3 DNA is TGTGCCAGCACTAAAGCTGACACCATATATTTT. Its protein is CASTKADTIYF.

There are many counts of this clonotype. This chain links TRBV7-6 with TRBJ2-2, with D possibly being TRBD1 (6 bases). The germline gives CDR1 SGHVS, CDR2 FNYEAQ. The V and J ends lost 5 bases and 2 bases respectively, with 12 bases between them. This CDR3 comprises 15 residues. This CDR3 is CASSPQGTNTGELFF. CDR3 in DNA: TGTGCCAGCAGCCCCCAGGGGACAAACACCGGGGAGCTGTTTTTT.

This clonotype was counted a few times. The V and J genes are TRBV24-1 and TRBJ2-7; the D is unclear. Germline loops: CDR1 KGHDR, CDR2 SFDVKD. The CDR3 runs to 14 residues. V was cut by 0 bases and J by 2 bases, with 7 bases left in between. Here the CDR3 reads CATSDLQSPYEQYF. In DNA form, the CDR3 reads TGTGCCACCAGTGATTTGCAGAGCCCCTACGAGCAGTACTTC.

This clonotype has at least ten counts. The rearrangement links TRBV6-1 to TRBJ2-7, with 13 bases aligning to TRBD2. The V gene end was trimmed by 7 bases and the J gene end by 5 bases; junction bases not matched to a gene: 14. CDR3 length: 17 amino acids. Germline loops: CDR1 MNHNS, CDR2 SASEGT. CDR3 DNA sequence: TGTGCCAGCATATCTCAGAGGACTAGCGGGAGTAGACACGAGCAGTACTTC. Amino acid sequence: CASISQRTSGSRHEQYF.

This clonotype was detected ten times or more. The chain has TRBV28 and TRBJ2-2; 7 bases fit TRBD1. CDR3 length: 15 amino acids. V was pared by 6 bases and J by 4 bases, with 8 bases of the junction left unmatched. CDR1 is MDHEN, CDR2 SYDVKM, per germline. CDR3: CASSPSGQFTGELFF. CDR3 coding DNA: TGTGCCAGCAGCCCATCGGGACAGTTCACCGGGGAGCTGTTTTTT.

For the CDR3, the DNA is TGTGCCAGCAGCTCGGACAGGGTCCTGAGGCTAGCGGGCAACAATGAGCAGTTCTTC. Translation gives CASSSDRVLRLAGNNEQFF. This rearrangement joins TRBV7-9 to TRBJ2-1; D possibly uses TRBD1 or TRBD2 (8 bases each). Germline V lookup: CDR1 SEHNR, CDR2 FQNEAQ (reference sequence). This CDR3 spans 19 amino acids. The V and J ends lost 4 bases and 5 bases respectively, with 27 bases between them.

This clonotype was detected many times. V is TRBV12-3 or TRBV12-4 and J is TRBJ2-1; tentative D call: TRBD1 (5 bases). This CDR3 is 12 amino acids long. The V and J ends lost 8 bases and 4 bases respectively, with 9 bases between them. The CDR3 loop reads CASQRGYNEQFF. The CDR3, as DNA: TGTGCCAGCCAAAGGGGTTACAATGAGCAGTTCTTC.

The chain has TRBV6-1 and TRBJ2-2; a weak D match, TRBD2 (6 bases). V was pared by 10 bases and J by 2 bases, with 14 bases between. The length of the CDR3 is 14 residues. Germline CDR1 reads MNHNS; CDR2 reads SASEGT. Here the CDR3 reads CATRASDNTGELFF. CDR3 DNA sequence: TGTGCCACCCGGGCTAGCGATAACACCGGGGAGCTGTTTTTT.

J is TRBJ2-1 and V is TRBV10-3, with 8 positions matching TRBD2. With V trimmed by 3 bases and J by 6 bases, 10 bases remained unmatched. The germline V gene encodes CDR1 ENHRY and CDR2 SYGVKD. The CDR3 is 16 residues long. In DNA, the CDR3 is TGTGCCATCAGTGATCCGGGAGGGGGGAGGCCCAATGAGCAGTTCTTC. Translating gives CAISDPGGGRPNEQFF.

This chain connects TRBV5-1 to TRBJ2-7; D gene uncertain. Germline values: CDR1 SGHRS, CDR2 YFSETQ. The CDR3 runs to 13 residues. V was trimmed by 0 bases and J by 5 bases, leaving 9 bases between them. The CDR3 nucleotides read TGCGCCAGCAGCTTGGAACCGAGCCACGAGCAGTACTTC. This codes for CASSLEPSHEQYF.

This clonotype has ten or more counts. The rearrangement uses TRBV6-1 and TRBJ1-1, with D possibly TRBD1 on 5 matching bases. Germline CDR1 is MNHNS and CDR2 is SASEGT. This CDR3 is built from 14 residues. With 5 bases removed from V and 1 base from J, the gap between germline ends came to 11 bases. The CDR3 sequence is CASSTRTPNTEAFF. The CDR3 DNA reads TGTGCCAGCAGTACTAGGACACCGAACACTGAAGCTTTCTTT.

This chain joins TRBV24-1 and TRBJ2-1, with 7 positions matching TRBD2. This CDR3 is built from 16 residues. With 5 bases clipped from V and 2 bases from J, the junction kept 8 bases outside the gene matches. The germline gives CDR1 KGHDR, CDR2 SFDVKD. This chain's CDR3 is CATSVPGGPPYNEQFF. In DNA, the CDR3 is TGTGCCACCAGTGTGCCGGGAGGTCCCCCCTACAATGAGCAGTTCTTC.

The V call is TRBV6-1, the J call TRBJ1-2, with a tentative D call TRBD1 (5 bases). Looked up from germline, CDR1 is MNHNS and CDR2 is SASEGT. Deletions cut 4 bases from V and 8 bases from J, with 11 bases between. There are 12 residues in the CDR3. The chain's CDR3 is CASSVSGKGYTF. In DNA form, the CDR3 reads TGTGCCAGCAGTGTCTCAGGGAAAGGCTACACCTTC.

The J gene is TRBJ2-7, the V gene TRBV11-1, with unresolved D. Trimming took 3 bases from V and 8 from J, leaving 17 bases between them. CDR1 is SGHAT and CDR2 is FQDESV in the germline V gene (reference sequence). This CDR3 contains 14 residues. CDR3 nucleotides: TGTGCCAGCAGCTTGGTCGTTGGCTACGACAAGCAGTACTTC. This translates into CASSLVVGYDKQYF. The whole variable domain, remainder taken from reference TRBV11-1 and TRBJ2-7, is EAEVAQSPRYKITEKSQAVAFWCDPISGHATLYWYRQILGQGPELLVQFQDESVVDDSQLPKDRFSAERLKGVDSTLKIQPAELGDSAMYLCASSLVVGYDKQYFGPGTRLTVT.

The sample holds many counts of this clonotype. The CDR3 spells CSARGPFGGREQYF. As DNA, the CDR3 is TGCAGTGCTAGAGGCCCCTTCGGGGGGCGCGAGCAGTACTTC. The chain employs TRBV20-1 and TRBJ2-7; D possibly corresponds to TRBD2 (7 bases). The length of the CDR3 is 14 residues. Germline V lookup: CDR1 DFQATT, CDR2 SNEGSKA (reference sequence). Trimming stripped 1 base from V and 6 bases from J, with 16 bases between.

The chain carries TRBV7-2 and TRBJ2-7, with 7 positions matching TRBD2. The length of the CDR3 is 16 residues. With V trimmed by 3 bases and J by 0 bases, 8 bases remained unmatched. Germline CDR1 reads SGHTA; CDR2 reads FQGNSA. CDR3 protein: CASSFRPAGNSYEQYF. CDR3 bases: TGTGCCAGCAGCTTCCGCCCAGCGGGGAACTCCTACGAGCAGTACTTC. Using reference TRBV7-2 and TRBJ2-7 for the parts outside the CDR3, the full variable domain is GAGVSQSPSNKVTEKGKDVELRCDPISGHTALYWYRQSLGQGLEFLIYFQGNSAPDKSGLPSDRFSAERTGGSVSTLTIQRTQQEDSAVYLCASSFRPAGNSYEQYFGPGTRLTVT.

V usage is TRBV12-3 or TRBV12-4 and J usage is TRBJ2-2, with D perhaps matching TRBD1 (6 bases). CDR3 size: 17 residues. Trimming pared 1 base from V and 5 bases from J, leaving 17 bases between. The chain's CDR3 is CASSLGAWGRSTGELFF. The CDR3 nucleotides are TGTGCCAGCAGTTTAGGTGCTTGGGGGCGCAGTACCGGGGAGCTGTTTTTT.

The chain employs TRBV10-3 and TRBJ2-7, with D perhaps matching TRBD2 (6 bases). The CDR3 length is 13 residues. Per germline, CDR1 ENHRY and CDR2 SYGVKD. The ends were cut back, 4 bases at V and 1 base at J, with 8 bases in the middle. DNA of the CDR3: TGTGCCATCAGTGGGACTACTTCCTACGAGCAGTACTTC. This codes for CAISGTTSYEQYF.

This clonotype was seen at least ten times. The genes are TRBV5-1 and TRBJ2-7, with 8 bases aligning to TRBD1. This CDR3 is 15 amino acids long. CDR1 is SGHRS, CDR2 YFSETQ, per germline. V shed 4 bases and J 3 bases; nucleotides not matched to a gene: 9. In DNA form, the CDR3 reads TGCGCCAGCAGCCGGACAGGGCAGCCGAACTACGAGCAGTACTTC. It is translated as CASSRTGQPNYEQYF.

This clonotype was seen ten or more times. The rearrangement uses TRBV24-1 and TRBJ2-1; TRBD1 matches 11 bases. J lost 3 bases, V lost 5 bases, and 8 bases had no gene match. Germline values: CDR1 KGHDR, CDR2 SFDVKD. The CDR3 has 17 amino acids. As DNA, the CDR3 is TGTGCCACCAGTGGTCGGGACAGGGGGGCACTCTACAATGAGCAGTTCTTC. This encodes CATSGRDRGALYNEQFF.

This rearrangement joins TRBV7-2 to TRBJ1-6; unclear D gene. The germline V gene has CDR1 SGHTA and CDR2 FQGNSA. V shed 5 bases and J shed 7 bases, with 12 bases lying between them. The CDR3 is 14 amino acids. The CDR3 DNA follows: TGTGCCAGCAGCACCGGACGGGAGAATTCACCCCTCCACTTT. It codes for CASSTGRENSPLHF.

As regards this clonotype: A single base separates this from a much larger clone, so it may be a read error. The chain combines TRBV28 with TRBJ2-5, with 7 bases lining up with TRBD1. Trimming at V came to 5 bases and at J to 11 bases, leaving 14 bases not matched to a gene. The CDR3 is 14 amino acids. Germline CDR1 MDHEN, CDR2 SYDVKM. The CDR3 region is CASSPTGTRVGQYF. The CDR3 region has the DNA TGTGCCAGCAGTCCGACAGGGACCCGTGTCGGGCAGTACTTC.

The table lists this clonotype with many counts. The V gene is TRBV11-3, the J gene TRBJ2-1, with 7 bases aligning to TRBD1. Trimming took 5 bases from V and 2 from J; bases not matched to a gene: 12. The CDR3 totals 17 residues. Germline V gene data show CDR1 as SGHNT and CDR2 as YENEEA. For the CDR3, the DNA is TGTGCCAGCAGCATCCGACAGGGAACAGGCACCTACAATGAGCAGTTCTTC. The encoded protein is CASSIRQGTGTYNEQFF.

The sample holds many counts of this clonotype. V usage is TRBV29-1 and J usage is TRBJ2-7; weak D call: TRBD2 (6 bases). CDR3 length: 12 amino acids. Trimming stripped 8 bases from V and 7 bases from J, with 18 bases between. Germline V CDR1 and CDR2: SQVTM, ANQGSEA. Here the CDR3 DNA reads TGCAGCTCGGTTGGGAGGATTGGGGAGCAGTACTTC. As protein: CSSVGRIGEQYF.

The gene calls are TRBV19 and TRBJ2-1, with 7 bases matching TRBD2. Germline trimming cut 3 bases from V and 4 bases from J; bases unmatched to any gene: 3. The CDR3 runs to 14 residues. Per the germline V gene, CDR1 is LNHDA and CDR2 is SQIVND (reference sequence). The CDR3 DNA reads TGTGCCAGTAGTATGGTAGCGGGTTACAATGAGCAGTTCTTC. This translates into CASSMVAGYNEQFF. Full variable domain (outside the CDR3, taken from reference TRBV19 and TRBJ2-1): DGGITQSPKYLFRKEGQNVTLSCEQNLNHDAMYWYRQDPGQGLRLIYYSQIVNDFQKGDIAEGYSVSREKKESFPLTVTSAQKNPTAFYLCASSMVAGYNEQFFGPGTRLTVL.

This clonotype was counted ten times or more. Sequence at one end of the junction differs from germline and may be a read error. J is TRBJ2-5 and V is TRBV7-8, with 11 nucleotides matching TRBD1. The CDR3 spans 12 residues. Germline-derived CDR1 and CDR2 are SGHVS and FQNEAQ. The CDR3 nucleotides read TGTGCCAGCAGCTTAGACCGGGACAGGGGGATCTTC. This encodes CASSLDRDRGIF.

This clonotype showed up many times. As DNA, the CDR3 is TGCAGTGCTCTTCTTAAACACAGGGAAACCTCTTTTACCTACGAGCAGTACTTC. Translated: CSALLKHRETSFTYEQYF. V and J are TRBV20-1 and TRBJ2-7, with D possibly matching TRBD1 (6 bases). V gave up 5 bases and J gave up 2 bases, with 28 bases separating them. Germline V gene sequence: CDR1 DFQATT, CDR2 SNEGSKA (reference sequence). CDR3 length: 18 amino acids.

This clonotype was counted many times. The chain recombines TRBV10-3 with TRBJ2-1; possibly TRBD2 for D (6 bases). Per the germline V gene, CDR1 is ENHRY and CDR2 is SYGVKD. This CDR3 region has 11 residues. V was clipped by 10 bases and J by 5 bases, with 9 bases between them. In nucleotides, the CDR3 is TGTGCCACGGGACTTCACAATGAGCAGTTCTTC. Encoded protein: CATGLHNEQFF.

This clonotype was recorded many times. The chain has TRBV2 and TRBJ1-2; D remains unclear. Germline V gene data show CDR1 as SNHLY and CDR2 as FYNNEI. The CDR3 has 13 amino acids. With 6 bases removed from V and 8 bases from J, the gap between germline ends came to 16 bases. This chain's CDR3 is CASSPRPWEGYTF. CDR3 bases: TGTGCCAGCAGCCCACGGCCCTGGGAAGGCTACACCTTC.